This T cell receptor (beta chain) was found in a study of neoadjuvant anti-PD-1 for oral cavity cancer. General study points: Non-responders to neoadjuvant nivolumab had significantly more clonal PBMC T cells than responders. With a few patients per group, TCR findings need larger cohorts.

On this clone itself: Its antigen is not identified.

This CDR3 spans 14 amino acids. V was pared by 1 base and J by 5 bases, with 8 bases between. CDR1 SGHVS and CDR2 FNYEAQ come from the germline V gene. Patients had HPV-negative, locally advanced oral cavity squamous cell carcinoma. Blood cells were analyzed directly, without culture or expansion. Repertoires were generated with immunoSEQ multiplex PCR, while TCRdb's copy carries only in-frame clones and drops some. The table shows some 15,000 clones, with approximately 66% occurring only once. The sequences come from PBMCs, collected before nivolumab (anti-PD-1) treatment. The TCR comes from a person between 40 and 85 years old with oral cavity squamous cell carcinoma. The chain joins TRBV7-6 to TRBJ1-4; D call uncertain. The CDR3 region has the DNA TGTGCCAGCAGCTTAGGATCGGGGAATGAAAAACTGTTTTTT. Its translation: CASSLGSGNEKLFF.